The TCR beta chain described here comes from a study of blood T cell repertoires in COVID-19. Across the whole study: Sites in the United States, Italy and Spain provided acute and convalescent COVID-19 samples. T cells, B-cell-depleted T cells, or PBMCs supplied cDNA or gDNA.

Per the original data handling: Nucleated cell number was recorded as an estimate derived from reference gene primer amplification. Clones were read by immunoSEQ multiplex PCR, and TCRdb kept only the in-frame ones, dropping some. D and trimming were read from the DNA, whereas the V and J calls and clone size are those reported in that table. Of 150,000 to 200,000 clones listed, about 87% are singletons. Seattle's cohort entered during active infection and was followed longitudinally. This CDR3 comprises 16 residues. The V and J ends lost 2 bases and 3 bases, in that order; junction bases with no gene match: 7. Germline CDR1 is SNHLY and CDR2 is FYNNEI. This clone appeared a few times.

The TCR originated in a woman in her sixties or seventies with COVID-19, enrolled during active disease. Sequencing was performed on peripheral blood. This chain connects TRBV2 to TRBJ1-1; 9 nucleotides match TRBD1. In DNA form, the CDR3 reads TGTGCCAGCAGTGAACCCGCGGGACAGGGTGACACTGAAGCTTTCTTT. Amino acids: CASSEPAGQGDTEAFF.